A single sample gave rise to the 26 T cell receptor beta chains below, sequenced in a study of blood T cell repertoires in COVID-19. Some clones are missing from TCRdb's copy, which holds only in-frame ones; the method was immunoSEQ multiplex PCR. The data show fewer than 250,000 clones, approximately 82% seen once. The specimen sequenced was peripheral blood. These receptors came from a woman aged 50 to 65 with acute or convalescent COVID-19.

The rearrangement uses TRBV11-2 and TRBJ2-7; D is possibly TRBD1 (6 bases). Germline lookup yields CDR1 SGHAT and CDR2 FQNNGV. The CDR3 sequence is 15 residues long. Trimming removed 6 bases from V and 2 bases from J, with 17 bases in between. As DNA, the CDR3 is TGTGCCAGCAGACATCCAGGGGTGAAGGCCTACGAGCAGTACTTC. Protein product: CASRHPGVKAYEQYF.

V and J are TRBV19 and TRBJ2-7; D might be TRBD2 (5 bases). The CDR3 consists of 15 residues. Germline loops: CDR1 LNHDA, CDR2 SQIVND (reference sequence). V was pared by 3 bases and J by 5 bases, with 17 bases between. CDR3 bases: TGTGCCAGTAGTATCAATATAGGACTTCTAGACGAGCAGTACTTC. Translated: CASSINIGLLDEQYF.

This clone has a handful of counts. Other DNA sequences within the sample encode an identical CDR3. The genes are TRBV28 and TRBJ2-7; TRBD1 agrees at 9 bases. The V and J ends lost 5 bases and 1 base, in that order; junction bases with no gene match: 6. The CDR3 sequence is 15 residues long. Per germline, CDR1 MDHEN and CDR2 SYDVKM. DNA of the CDR3: TGTGCCAGCAGTCCCCCGGGACAGGGATCCTACGAGCAGTACTTC. It is translated as CASSPPGQGSYEQYF.

The rearrangement joins TRBV5-1 to TRBJ1-4; D gene unclear. This CDR3 contains 14 residues. Germline CDR1 and CDR2: SGHRS and YFSETQ. V dropped 4 bases and J dropped 8 bases, with 15 bases sitting between them. The CDR3 sequence: CASSPGRGKEKLFF. The CDR3 DNA reads TGCGCCAGCAGCCCTGGTCGGGGAAAAGAAAAACTGTTTTTT.

The chain couples TRBV6-5 to TRBJ2-7; TRBD2 aligns across 8 bases. Germline CDR1 is MNHEY and CDR2 is SVGAGI. The V gene end was trimmed by 4 bases and the J gene end by 5 bases; junction bases not matched to a gene: 7. The CDR3 is 14 amino acids. CDR3 DNA sequence: TGTGCCAGCAGTTCGGGTAGCGGGATGAACGAGCAGTACTTC. Translating it yields CASSSGSGMNEQYF.

The rearrangement links TRBV19 to TRBJ2-7, with 8 bases aligning to TRBD1. The ends lost 0 bases at V and 3 bases at J; junction bases unmatched: 10. The CDR3 is made up of 17 amino acids. Germline CDR1 reads LNHDA; CDR2 reads SQIVND (reference sequence). CDR3 nucleotides: TGTGCCAGTAGTATAGACACTCTCGGGACAGGAGACTACGAGCAGTACTTC. Amino acids: CASSIDTLGTGDYEQYF.

This clone was detected once. The chain links TRBV4-1 to TRBJ1-5; unclear D gene. Germline values: CDR1 MGHRA, CDR2 YSYEKL. V lost 0 bases, J lost 6 bases, and 12 bases lay in between. The CDR3 length is 15 residues. In nucleotides, the CDR3 is TGCGCCAGCAGCCAAGAGGCTAGAGGGTTTCAGCCCCAGCATTTT. This codes for CASSQEARGFQPQHF.

The chain joins TRBV5-6 to TRBJ1-6; 12 bases are a match to TRBD1. Looked up from germline, CDR1 is SGHDT and CDR2 is YYEEEE. CDR3 length equals 18 residues. J gave up 8 bases and V 6 bases, and 15 bases lay outside the gene matches. The DNA for the CDR3 is TGTGCCAGCAACCCCCCCCGGGACAGGGGGCTGGGTGATTCACCCCTCCACTTT. Its protein is CASNPPRDRGLGDSPLHF.

As for this clone: Germline is not matched at one junction end, which may reflect a read error. J is TRBJ2-3 and V is TRBV7-7; 9 positions match TRBD2. This CDR3 has 15 amino acids. Germline lookup yields CDR1 SSHAT and CDR2 FNYEAQ (reference sequence). CDR3 residues: CASSLGSGREDTQYF. In DNA, the CDR3 is TGTGCTAGCAGCTTAGGTAGCGGGAGAGAAGATACGCAGTATTTT.

This clone showed up just once. The V gene is TRBV30, the J gene TRBJ2-3; a weak D match, TRBD1 (6 bases). The CDR3 has 14 amino acids. Deletions cut 4 bases from V and 6 bases from J, with 17 bases between. CDR1 GTSNPN and CDR2 SVGIG come from the germline V gene (reference sequence). The CDR3 DNA follows: TGTGCCTGGAAAGTCAGGGGCTGGGGTGATACGCAGTATTTT. This translates into CAWKVRGWGDTQYF.

This clone was seen more than once but under ten times. The chain joins TRBV28 to TRBJ2-2; a weak D match, TRBD1 (6 bases). Germline CDR1 MDHEN, CDR2 SYDVKM. The CDR3 sequence is 15 residues long. The ends were cut back, 5 bases at V and 1 base at J, with 11 bases in the middle. CDR3 coding DNA: TGTGCCAGCAGTGTGACAGGTTTGAACACCGGGGAGCTGTTTTTT. Amino acids: CASSVTGLNTGELFF.

V gene TRBV7-3 combines with J gene TRBJ2-3, with 10 nucleotides matching TRBD1. The germline V gene encodes CDR1 SGHTA and CDR2 FQGTGA. J gave up 5 bases and V 2 bases, and 4 bases lay outside the gene matches. The CDR3 spans 15 residues. CDR3: CASSLSGTGVDTQYF. In nucleotides, the CDR3 is TGTGCCAGCAGCTTATCCGGGACAGGGGTAGATACGCAGTATTTT.

The chain combines TRBV4-2 with TRBJ2-3; D remains ambiguous. CDR3 length: 12 amino acids. Germline assignment: CDR1 LGHNA and CDR2 YNFKEQ. Trimming removed 5 bases from V and 6 bases from J, with 9 bases in between. Written as DNA, the CDR3 is TGTGCCAGCAGCGCGCTTTCGGATACGCAGTATTTT. Amino acid sequence: CASSALSDTQYF.

The chain couples TRBV7-2 to TRBJ1-5; TRBD1 is a possible D gene (5 bases). The germline CDR1 and CDR2 sequences are SGHTA and FQGNSA. Trimming left V 5 bases short and J 6 bases short, with 14 bases between. The CDR3 is made up of 14 amino acids. DNA for the CDR3: TGTGCCAGCAGCGCAGGGTTTACGGCTCAGCCCCAGCATTTT. Amino acid sequence: CASSAGFTAQPQHF.

The chain carries TRBV18 and TRBJ1-2; D possibly corresponds to TRBD1 (6 bases). The V gene lost 4 bases and the J gene lost 3 bases, with 9 bases spanning the gap. Germline CDR1 and CDR2: KGHSH and LQKENI. The CDR3 spans 13 residues. Here the CDR3 DNA reads TGTGCCAGCTCACTCAAGGGGGACTATGGCTACACCTTC. Translation gives CASSLKGDYGYTF. The whole variable domain, filled in from reference TRBV18 and TRBJ1-2, reads NAGVMQNPRHLVRRRGQEARLRCSPMKGHSHVYWYRQLPEEGLKFMVYLQKENIIDESGMPKERFSAEFPKEGPSILRIQQVVRGDSAAYFCASSLKGDYGYTFGSGTRLTVV.

V gene TRBV28 combines with J gene TRBJ2-7, with 15 bases identical to TRBD2. This CDR3 region has 16 residues. J lost 3 bases, V lost 6 bases, and 6 bases had no gene match. Germline CDR1 MDHEN, CDR2 SYDVKM. The CDR3 nucleotides read TGTGCCAGCAGCCGGACTAGCGGGAGGGGAATCTACGAGCAGTACTTC. This encodes CASSRTSGRGIYEQYF.

This clone came up once. V gene TRBV6-5 combines with J gene TRBJ1-4; TRBD1 matches 11 bases. The V and J ends lost 3 bases and 5 bases, in that order; junction bases with no gene match: 5. Germline loops: CDR1 MNHEY, CDR2 SVGAGI. This CDR3 region has 16 residues. As DNA, the CDR3 is TGTGCCAGCAGTTATATTCGGGACAGGGGGAATGAAAAACTGTTTTTT. Amino acid sequence: CASSYIRDRGNEKLFF.

The V call is TRBV28, the J call TRBJ2-3, with a weak D call TRBD2 (6 bases). This CDR3 has 14 residues. V dropped 4 bases and J dropped 1 base, with 9 bases sitting between them. The germline CDR1 and CDR2 sequences are MDHEN and SYDVKM. The CDR3 DNA sequence: TGTGCCAGCAGTTCAATAGCGGGCACAGATACGCAGTATTTT. It translates to CASSSIAGTDTQYF.

This clone came up a few times. The gene calls are TRBV6-6 and TRBJ2-2, with TRBD1 identical over 8 bases. V lost 5 bases and J lost 4; bases outside the gene matches: 12. Germline V lookup: CDR1 MNHNY, CDR2 SVGAGI (reference sequence). The CDR3 totals 17 residues. The CDR3 bases are TGTGCCAGCAGTCTCACCCCACGGACAGGGATCACCGGGGAGCTGTTTTTT. Translating it yields CASSLTPRTGITGELFF.

Worth noting for this clone: The sample has other DNA sequences that encode this CDR3 too. The CDR3 coding sequence is TGTGCCAGCAGAGACAGGAACTATGGCTACACCTTC. Amino acid sequence: CASRDRNYGYTF. This chain uses TRBV28 with TRBJ1-2, with D perhaps matching TRBD1 (6 bases). CDR3 length equals 12 residues. V was cut by 6 bases and J by 2 bases, with 7 bases left in between. Germline assignment: CDR1 MDHEN and CDR2 SYDVKM.

The chain uses TRBV29-1 and TRBJ1-2, with 7 bases lining up with TRBD1. CDR1 is SQVTM, CDR2 ANQGSEA, per germline. The junction had 9 bases not matched to a gene; V was cut back by 3 bases and J by 8 bases. The CDR3 sequence is 13 residues long. CDR3 nucleotide sequence: TGCAGCGTTGACTACGACAGGGTAAACGGCTACACCTTC. Its protein is CSVDYDRVNGYTF.

The J gene is TRBJ1-6, the V gene TRBV7-6, with a possible D match to TRBD1 (5 bases). Germline CDR1 reads SGHVS; CDR2 reads FNYEAQ. With 2 bases removed from V and 8 bases from J, the gap between germline ends came to 22 bases. CDR3 length: 18 amino acids. CDR3 in amino acids: CASSLSPPQASIHSPLHF. The CDR3 DNA reads TGTGCCAGCAGCTTATCCCCCCCACAGGCCTCGATTCATTCACCCCTCCACTTT.

The chain uses TRBV6-1 and TRBJ2-3; D is possibly TRBD2 (6 bases). Per the germline V gene, CDR1 is MNHNS and CDR2 is SASEGT. V lost 1 base to trimming and J lost 0 bases, with 11 bases between them. The CDR3 consists of 16 residues. This chain's CDR3 is CASSEGAGTSTDTQYF. In nucleotides, the CDR3 is TGTGCCAGCAGTGAAGGGGCAGGGACTAGCACAGATACGCAGTATTTT.

This clone was counted only a few times. The rearrangement uses TRBV5-1 and TRBJ2-2, with a possible D match to TRBD1 (6 bases). V dropped 0 bases and J dropped 3 bases, with 15 bases sitting between them. The CDR3 is made up of 17 amino acids. The germline V gene encodes CDR1 SGHRS and CDR2 YFSETQ. CDR3 sequence (DNA): TGCGCCAGCAGCTTGGGGTCGGCAGGGGTCGACACCGGGGAGCTGTTTTTT. Protein product: CASSLGSAGVDTGELFF. Full variable domain (remainder filled in from reference TRBV5-1 and TRBJ2-2): KAGVTQTPRYLIKTRGQQVTLSCSPISGHRSVSWYQQTPGQGLQFLFEYFSETQRNKGNFPGRFSGRQFSNSRSEMNVSTLELGDSALYLCASSLGSAGVDTGELFFGEGSRLTVL.

V gene TRBV19 combines with J gene TRBJ2-3; possible D gene TRBD1, 5 bases. There are 13 residues in the CDR3. V was shortened by 3 bases and J by 1 base, with 5 bases between the two germline ends. Germline CDR1 is LNHDA and CDR2 is SQIVND (reference sequence). The CDR3 here is CASSMGRTDTQYF. CDR3 sequence (DNA): TGTGCCAGTAGTATGGGGCGCACAGATACGCAGTATTTT.

The chain couples TRBV21-1 to TRBJ2-7; the listed D gene, TRBD1, was not tested against the DNA. TRBV21-1 is a listed pseudogene. The CDR3 length is 17 residues. CDR3 loop: CASSILPGTGGAYEQYF. DNA of the CDR3: TGTGCCAGCAGCATATTACCCGGGACAGGGGGCGCCTACGAGCAGTACTTC.